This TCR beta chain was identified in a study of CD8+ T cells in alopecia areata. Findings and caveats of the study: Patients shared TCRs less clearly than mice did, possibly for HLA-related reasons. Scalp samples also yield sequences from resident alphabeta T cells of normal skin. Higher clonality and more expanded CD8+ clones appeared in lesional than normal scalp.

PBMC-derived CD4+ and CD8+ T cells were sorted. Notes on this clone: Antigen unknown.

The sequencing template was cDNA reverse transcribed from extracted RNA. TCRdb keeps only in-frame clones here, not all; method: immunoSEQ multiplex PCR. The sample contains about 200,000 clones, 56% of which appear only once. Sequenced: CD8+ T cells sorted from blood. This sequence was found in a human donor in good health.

The CDR3 sequence is CATKVDTQYF. CDR3 nucleotides: TGTGCCACAAAGGTGGATACGCAGTATTTT. The chain joins TRBV30 to TRBJ2-3; D is undetermined. Germline CDR1 and CDR2: GTSNPN and SVGIG (reference sequence). This CDR3 is built from 10 residues. Trimming shortened V by 8 bases and J by 6 bases, and 9 bases separated the two germline ends.